Below, 21 T cell receptor beta chains from the same sample are listed, as sequenced in a study of blood T cell repertoires in COVID-19. Profiling relied on immunoSEQ multiplex PCR, and the TCRdb table lists in-frame clones only, not all of them. The data show 190,000 or so clones, more than 80% seen once. Sequencing input: PBMCs or T cells enriched from blood (not recorded which). These receptor sequences come from a man younger than 45 who had recovered from COVID-19.

This CDR3 reads CASSQMGSEGLYNEQFF. The CDR3 nucleotides are TGTGCCAGCAGCCAAATGGGGTCGGAGGGGCTATACAATGAGCAGTTCTTC. V usage is TRBV14 and J usage is TRBJ2-1; a possible D gene is TRBD2 (6 bases). Germline V gene data show CDR1 as SGHDN and CDR2 as FVKESK. The CDR3 sequence is 17 residues long. Trimming left V 2 bases short and J 4 bases short, with 18 bases between.

V is TRBV30 and J is TRBJ2-7, with 11 bases that match TRBD2. The CDR3 totals 15 residues. V shed 1 base, J shed 3 bases, and the junction held 5 bases outside the gene matches. Germline CDR1 is GTSNPN and CDR2 is SVGIG (reference sequence). The CDR3 nucleotides are TGTGCCTGGAGTGCCTCGCTAGCGGGAGGCTACGAGCAGTACTTC. Translation gives CAWSASLAGGYEQYF. Supplemented by reference TRBV30 and TRBJ2-7, the full variable domain reads SQTIHQWPATLVQPVGSPLSLECTVEGTSNPNLYWYRQAAGRGLQLLFYSVGIGQISSEVPQNLSASRPQDRQFILSSKKLLLSDSGFYLCAWSASLAGGYEQYFGPGTRLTVT.

CDR3 sequence (DNA): TGTGCCAGCAGCCTCGCCGGGACAGGGTATGGGACAGATACGCAGTATTTT. It translates to CASSLAGTGYGTDTQYF. The chain employs TRBV3-1 (or the pseudogene TRBV3-2) and TRBJ2-3, with 9 bases aligning to TRBD1. The CDR3 is 17 residues long. Trimming at V came to 4 bases and at J to 3 bases, leaving 11 bases not matched to a gene. CDR1 LGHDT and CDR2 YNNKEL come from the germline V gene (reference sequence).

The J gene is TRBJ1-2, the V gene TRBV24-1, with 8 bases lining up with TRBD1. The CDR3 consists of 15 residues. Per the germline V gene, CDR1 is KGHDR and CDR2 is SFDVKD. Trimming removed 3 bases from V and 3 bases from J; junction bases left unmatched: 5. The CDR3 protein is CATSDAGQGDYGYTF. DNA for the CDR3: TGTGCCACCAGTGATGCTGGACAGGGTGACTATGGCTACACCTTC.

This chain connects TRBV28 to TRBJ2-6; TRBD1 matches 8 bases. After removal of 6 bases from V and 0 bases from J, the junction contained 4 bases not matched to a gene. In germline, CDR1 is MDHEN, CDR2 SYDVKM. The CDR3 is 16 residues long. For the CDR3, the DNA is TGTGCCAGCAGCGAGGACAGGGTCTCTGGGGCCAACGTCCTGACTTTC. Residues: CASSEDRVSGANVLTF. Together with reference TRBV28 and TRBJ2-6, the CDR3 gives the full variable domain: DVKVTQSSRYLVKRTGEKVFLECVQDMDHENMFWYRQDPGLGLRLIYFSYDVKMKEKGDIPEGYSVSREKKERFSLILESASTNQTSMYLCASSEDRVSGANVLTFGAGSRLTVL.

The J gene is TRBJ2-5, the V gene TRBV24-1; no definite D call. V gave up 6 bases and J gave up 1 base, with 8 bases separating them. The CDR3 totals 13 residues. CDR1 KGHDR and CDR2 SFDVKD come from the germline V gene. The chain's CDR3 is CATSRRFQETQYF. CDR3 nucleotide sequence: TGTGCCACCAGTAGGCGGTTCCAAGAGACCCAGTACTTC.

The genes are TRBV19 and TRBJ1-5; TRBD1 might be the D (6 bases). Germline CDR1 and CDR2: LNHDA and SQIVND (reference sequence). The V end lost 5 bases, the J end lost 3 bases, and 14 bases lay between the germline ends. CDR3 length: 15 residues. CDR3 amino acids: CASSGGYRANQPQHF. In nucleotides, the CDR3 is TGTGCCAGTAGTGGGGGCTACAGAGCCAATCAGCCCCAGCATTTT.

The genes are TRBV10-1 and TRBJ1-5, with D perhaps matching TRBD1 (5 bases). The CDR3 runs 18 residues. V shed 6 bases and J shed 2 bases, with 23 bases lying between them. Per germline, CDR1 WNHNN and CDR2 SYGVQD (reference sequence). CDR3 in DNA: TGCGCCAGCAGGGCCCCGGGGGGTTCTCACCAGGGCAATCAGCCCCAGCATTTT. Its translation: CASRAPGGSHQGNQPQHF.

The V gene is TRBV2, the J gene TRBJ2-3; 9 nucleotides line up with TRBD1. Germline V gene data show CDR1 as SNHLY and CDR2 as FYNNEI. This CDR3 comprises 17 residues. J gave up 3 bases and V 0 bases, and 7 bases lay outside the gene matches. CDR3 sequence (DNA): TGTGCCAGCAGTGAAGCGTTTGGGGACAGGGCAACAGATACGCAGTATTTT. Translation gives CASSEAFGDRATDTQYF. Complete variable domain (other parts from reference TRBV2 and TRBJ2-3): EPEVTQTPSHQVTQMGQEVILRCVPISNHLYFYWYRQILGQKVEFLVSFYNNEISEKSEIFDDQFSVERPDGSNFTLKIRSTKLEDSAMYFCASSEAFGDRATDTQYFGPGTRLTVL.

This chain uses TRBV7-8 with TRBJ1-2; unclear D gene. CDR1 is SGHVS, CDR2 FQNEAQ, per germline. The CDR3 length is 17 residues. The V end lost 4 bases, the J end lost 4 bases, and 22 bases lay between the germline ends. The CDR3 coding sequence is TGTGCCAGCAGCTCGACTATCCTGAAAAGTACGGCCTATGGCTACACCTTC. Amino acid sequence: CASSSTILKSTAYGYTF. Based on the CDR3 plus reference TRBV7-8 and TRBJ1-2, the full variable domain is GAGVSQSPRYKVAKRGQDVALRCDPISGHVSLFWYQQALGQGPEFLTYFQNEAQLDKSGLPSDRFFAERPEGSVSTLKIQRTQQEDSAVYLCASSSTILKSTAYGYTFGSGTRLTVV.

The V and J genes are TRBV10-3 and TRBJ1-5, with D possibly being TRBD1 (5 bases). Trimming took 3 bases from V and 0 from J, leaving 12 bases between them. Germline V gene data show CDR1 as ENHRY and CDR2 as SYGVKD. The CDR3 consists of 16 residues. In DNA, the CDR3 is TGTGCCATCAGTGAATTGGGGCAAACTAGCAATCAGCCCCAGCATTTT. This sequence encodes CAISELGQTSNQPQHF.

The chain is built from TRBV2 and TRBJ1-6, with D unclear. Trimming removed 2 bases from V and 4 bases from J, with 9 bases in between. This CDR3 has 15 amino acids. The germline gives CDR1 SNHLY, CDR2 FYNNEI. The CDR3 sequence: CASSEQNKYNSPLHF. CDR3 DNA sequence: TGTGCCAGCAGTGAACAGAACAAATATAATTCACCCCTCCACTTT.

The chain carries TRBV24-1 and TRBJ1-3; D is undetermined. Deletions cut 5 bases from V and 1 base from J, with 5 bases between. The CDR3 consists of 13 residues. Germline values: CDR1 KGHDR, CDR2 SFDVKD. CDR3 protein: CATSGGSGNTIYF. The CDR3 bases are TGTGCCACCAGTGGAGGGTCTGGAAACACCATATATTTT.

The J gene is TRBJ1-2, the V gene TRBV9, with 9 bases aligning to TRBD1. CDR3 length: 14 amino acids. CDR1 is SGDLS and CDR2 is YYNGEE in the germline V gene. Losses at the gene ends were 2 bases for V and 7 bases for J; bases not matched to a gene: 6. CDR3: CASSVDRGTFGYTF. The CDR3 nucleotides read TGTGCCAGCAGCGTCGACAGGGGGACGTTTGGCTACACCTTC.

The rearrangement uses TRBV9 and TRBJ1-3, with no clear D. The CDR3 is made up of 14 amino acids. Germline V gene data show CDR1 as SGDLS and CDR2 as YYNGEE. Trimming shortened V by 2 bases and J by 4 bases, and 10 bases separated the two germline ends. The CDR3 bases are TGTGCCAGCAGCGTTGTCGGGGAAGGAAACACCATATATTTT. It is translated as CASSVVGEGNTIYF.

The chain couples TRBV20-1 to TRBJ1-2; 7 bases line up with TRBD1. With 6 bases clipped from V and 8 bases from J, the junction kept 6 bases outside the gene matches. Germline CDR1 and CDR2: DFQATT and SNEGSKA (reference sequence). The CDR3 runs 11 residues. As DNA, the CDR3 is TGCAGTGCACAGACAGGGAGCGGCTACACCTTC. It is translated as CSAQTGSGYTF.

The V call is TRBV27, the J call TRBJ2-3, with 15 nucleotides matching TRBD2. The CDR3 sequence is 14 residues long. V shed 8 bases and J 8 bases; nucleotides not matched to a gene: 5. Germline V CDR1 and CDR2: MNHEY, SMNVEV (reference sequence). The CDR3 is CASRGLAGGGTQYF. CDR3 nucleotide sequence: TGTGCCAGCCGGGGACTAGCGGGAGGAGGTACGCAGTATTTT.

The chain couples TRBV19 to TRBJ2-1, with 10 bases fitting TRBD1. After removal of 2 bases from V and 5 bases from J, the junction contained 3 bases not matched to a gene. Germline lookup yields CDR1 LNHDA and CDR2 SQIVND (reference sequence). This CDR3 contains 15 residues. The CDR3 nucleotides read TGTGCCAGTAGTATACGACAGGGGGCCGACAATGAGCAGTTCTTC. As protein: CASSIRQGADNEQFF.

This clone has just a few counts. V is TRBV10-3 and J is TRBJ1-4; D not resolved. Germline V gene sequence: CDR1 ENHRY, CDR2 SYGVKD. The CDR3 is made up of 16 amino acids. V dropped 1 base and J dropped 0 bases, with 9 bases sitting between them. The DNA for the CDR3 is TGTGCCATCAGTGAGTTCCGAGGCGCAACTAATGAAAAACTGTTTTTT. Protein: CAISEFRGATNEKLFF.

This chain links TRBV3-1 (or the pseudogene TRBV3-2) with TRBJ1-2; D uncertain. In germline, CDR1 is LGHDT, CDR2 YNNKEL (reference sequence). Deletions cut 1 base from V and 3 bases from J, with 15 bases between. The CDR3 is 16 amino acids. The DNA for the CDR3 is TGTGCCAGCAGCCAAGCGGGTTCGGAATTTGACTATGGCTACACCTTC. It specifies CASSQAGSEFDYGYTF.

The J gene is TRBJ2-7, the V gene TRBV9; 8 nucleotides agree with TRBD2. Germline-derived CDR1 and CDR2 are SGDLS and YYNGEE. The CDR3 is 15 amino acids. The junction had 7 bases not matched to a gene; V was cut back by 2 bases and J by 3 bases. CDR3 amino acids: CASSVGTSGVYEQYF. For the CDR3, the DNA is TGTGCCAGCAGCGTCGGCACTAGCGGTGTCTACGAGCAGTACTTC.